This TCR beta chain was captured in a study of a mutant IDH1 vaccine in newly diagnosed glioma. This table comes from immunoSEQ multiplex PCR, and its TCRdb copy is limited to in-frame clones, with some not included. Here the sample spans some 62,000 clones, less than 90% being singletons. The CDR3 loop spans 11 amino acids. Per germline, CDR1 SGHVS and CDR2 FNYEAQ. V lost 6 bases to trimming and J lost 10 bases, with 10 bases between them. About this clone itself: Its antigen remains unknown.

Time point of the sample: week 47, end of study. Topical imiquimod was applied with each vaccine dose, which held 300 ug of mutant IDH1 20-mer peptide. The gene calls are TRBV7-6 and TRBJ2-1; TRBD2 is a possible D gene (5 bases). This sample comprised PBMCs, obtained from a glioma patient whose treatment included an IDH1 peptide vaccine. The receptor's source is a man between 25 and 39 years old with glioma. CDR3 protein: CASSRDGEQFF. CDR3 nucleotides: TGTGCCAGCAGTCGGGATGGGGAGCAGTTCTTC.